These T cell receptor beta chains were read from a single sample in a study of neurological immune-mediated disorders. TCRdb redid the calling of the 5' RACE reads with MiXCR, one entry per CDR3 protein. This table holds some 10,000 distinct CDR3 sequences, around 20% found once. The material sequenced was CD8+ T cells from blood. These receptor sequences come from a woman aged 55-69 years with HTLV-1-associated myelopathy (HAM/TSP). CDR3s include the opening cysteine and the closing phenylalanine or tryptophan. A D gene is named only where the DNA matches it firmly. The size entry is marked missing in some rows and otherwise reads once, few, many or a size class.

clone_size,v_call,j_call,d_call,cdr3_nt,cdr3_aa
many,TRBV24-1,TRBJ2-1,TRBD2,TGTGCCACCAGTGACCCCAATGGGGGGGGGGTCTACAATGAGCAGTTCTTC,CATSDPNGGGVYNEQFF
many,TRBV20-1,TRBJ2-1,-,TGCAGTGCTAGCGTCGGAACAGGGTTCTCCTACAATGAGCAGTTCTTC,CSASVGTGFSYNEQFF
-,TRBV20-1,TRBJ2-4,-,TGCAGTGCCCGAGAGGGCCCAGATCTAGCCAAAAACATTCAGTACTTC,CSAREGPDLAKNIQYF
many,TRBV9,TRBJ2-7,TRBD2,TGTGCCAGCAGCCTCAGCGGGGGGCTCGCCTACGAGCAGTACTTC,CASSLSGGLAYEQYF
medium-sized,TRBV4-2,TRBJ2-2,TRBD2,TGTGCCAGCAGCCAAGACCTCGGCGCGGGGGGCTACACCGGGGAGCTGTTTTTT,CASSQDLGAGGYTGELFF
many,TRBV7-9,TRBJ2-4,TRBD1,TGTGCCAGCAGCCCCGGGACAGGAATAACCCTAGCCAAAAACATTCAGTACTTC,CASSPGTGITLAKNIQYF
many,TRBV5-1,TRBJ2-3,-,TGCGCCAGCAGCTTGGAACTATCCACAGATACGCAGTATTTT,CASSLELSTDTQYF
few,TRBV5-1,TRBJ1-1,-,TGCGCCAGCAGCATCCTCCCGAACACTGAAGCTTTCTTT,CASSILPNTEAFF
many,TRBV21-1,TRBJ1-2,-,TGTGCCAGCAGCAAAGCAGAGGGGGGCTATGGCTACACCTTC,CASSKAEGGYGYTF
-,TRBV7-8,TRBJ2-2,-,TGTGCCAGCACGACGGGGGCAGGGGGCACCGGGGAGCTGTTTTTT,CASTTGAGGTGELFF
-,TRBV7-3,TRBJ2-2,-,TGTGCCAGCAGCCTTATAGCTGGACAGAACACCGGGGAGCTGTTTTTT,CASSLIAGQNTGELFF
many,TRBV25-1,TRBJ2-7,-,TGTGCCAGCAGTGAACAGCCCGAGCAGTACTTC,CASSEQPEQYF
many,TRBV20-1,TRBJ1-1,-,TGCAGTGCTAGAGAGGGTATGACTGAAGCTTTCTTT,CSAREGMTEAFF
many,TRBV7-2,TRBJ2-1,TRBD2,TGTGCCAGCAGCCTCGGCCTCGGACTAGCGGGGGACAATGAGCAGTTCTTC,CASSLGLGLAGDNEQFF
many,TRBV5-1,TRBJ2-1,TRBD2,TGCGCCAGCACTCCTTCGGGGGGTTTGTTGGAGCAGTTCTTC,CASTPSGGLLEQFF
once,TRBV20-1,TRBJ2-7,-,TGCAGTGCTAGAGGGACTACCGCCATCTACGAGCAGTACTTC,CSARGTTAIYEQYF
many,TRBV7-9,TRBJ1-2,-,TGTGCCATCCTCCTCGGGGGCGGGGGCTCCTATGGCTACACCTTC,CAILLGGGGSYGYTF
-,TRBV4-1,TRBJ2-1,-,TGCGCCAGCAGCCAGCCCGGGACCAATGAGCAGTTCTTC,CASSQPGTNEQFF
many,TRBV7-8,TRBJ2-1,TRBD2,TGTGCCAGCAGCCCTTTCCTAGCGGGGAACGACAATGAGCAGTTCTTC,CASSPFLAGNDNEQFF
many,TRBV7-9,TRBJ2-3,-,TGTGCCAGCAGCTCCCACCGAACAGGACGTACAGATACGCAGTATTTT,CASSSHRTGRTDTQYF
many,TRBV5-1,TRBJ1-6,-,TGCGCCAGCAGCTTTGAAGCCTATAATTCACCCCTCCACTTT,CASSFEAYNSPLHF